This TCR beta chain appears in the sequencing data of a study of T cells after yellow fever vaccination. Background on the study: The fractions with low cell numbers were processed using SMART-Seq v4 Ultra Low Input.

As concerns this clonotype: Its cognate antigen is unknown.

V lost 3 bases and J lost 9, with 9 bases in between. Germline CDR1 reads SGHAT; CDR2 reads FQNNGV. This CDR3 comprises 12 residues. TCRdb re-called the 5' RACE reads with MiXCR, one entry per CDR3 protein. This table has some 350,000 distinct CDR3 sequences, around 4.1% appearing once. The study, taken as a whole, reports: Only a minor proportion of clonotypes was detected across both CD4 and CD8 compartments.

This sequence was found in a man aged 18 to 30 who received the YFV17D yellow fever vaccine. The sequencing used PBMCs, collected 5 days after the yellow fever booster vaccination. The chain is built from TRBV11-2 and TRBJ2-1; D gene ambiguous. CDR3: CASSFEKGEQFF. As DNA, the CDR3 is TGTGCCAGCAGCTTTGAGAAGGGTGAGCAGTTCTTC.